This paragraph covers one T cell receptor beta chain sequence. The CDR3 sequence is 16 residues long. V shed 0 bases and J 4 bases; nucleotides not matched to a gene: 5. The germline gives CDR1 SGHNT, CDR2 YYREEE (reference sequence). Profiled with immunoSEQ multiplex PCR; TCRdb holds only in-frame clones, not every one. The sample lists about 250,000 clones; 88% were seen once. This sample stems from a study of blood T cell repertoires in COVID-19. In the study overall: Italy, Spain and the United States were the sources of the convalescent and acute COVID-19 samples. In each case, the material was cDNA or gDNA derived from T cells, B-cell-depleted T cells, or PBMCs.

Individuals aged 18 to 89 years were recruited from around 22 US areas. Recovered status in Cohort 3 required two negative PCRs, clearance, or symptom resolution. Material for sequencing was PBMCs or T cells enriched from blood (not recorded which). This TCR was recovered from a woman in her forties or fifties who had recovered from COVID-19. The chain carries TRBV5-4 and TRBJ2-7; TRBD2 matches at 12 bases. The CDR3 sequence: CASSLGGLAGGYEQYF. The CDR3 DNA follows: TGTGCCAGCAGCTTGGGGGGGCTAGCGGGAGGGTACGAGCAGTACTTC.